The 2 T cell receptor beta chains reported below all come from one sample, sequenced in a study of T cells in Graves' hyperthyroidism and ophthalmopathy. The TCR beta CDR3 regions underwent amplification using RNA transcripts as the source. First-round RT-PCR targeting the TCR CDR3 was performed with the HTBI primer set. TCRdb re-called the multiplex PCR reads with MiXCR, one entry per CDR3 protein. The sample holds under 650,000 distinct CDR3 sequences, around 15% seen once. Sequences were obtained from blood. Source of these receptors: a woman aged 30 to 39 with Graves' hyperthyroidism.

On this clonotype: A single base separates this from a much larger clone, so it may be a read error. Without the conserved terminal phenylalanine or tryptophan, this CDR3 likely stems from a read error. The rearrangement joins TRBV3-1 to TRBJ2-1; D remains unclear. The CDR3 extends over 13 amino acids. The V end lost 0 bases, the J end lost 2 bases, and 2 bases lay between the germline ends. In germline, CDR1 is LGHDT, CDR2 YNNKEL (reference sequence). The CDR3 nucleotides are TGTGCCAGCAGCCAAGAGCCCTACAATGAGCAGTTCCTC. Amino acid sequence: CASSQEPYNEQFL.

A note on this clonotype: Because it lacks the conserved phenylalanine or tryptophan at the end, this CDR3 is likely a read error. The chain employs TRBV2 and TRBJ2-1, with 9 nucleotides matching TRBD2. There are 15 residues in the CDR3. Germline values: CDR1 SNHLY, CDR2 FYNNEI. CDR3 region: CANSDIAGAYNEQFL. The CDR3 nucleotides read TGTGCCAACAGTGATATAGCGGGGGCCTACAATGAGCAGTTCCTC.